This entry concerns a single TCR beta chain. This clonotype was detected only a few times. No antigen is known for it. At one of its ends the junction is not consistent with the germline gene, which may arise from a read error. The source of the sample is a study of molecular identifiers for immune sequencing clone quantification (dated by TCRdb to between 2017 and 2018). In the study overall: For a replicate experiment, RNA from approximately 20,000 or 98,000 naive CD8 T cells was divided into five aliquots, and four of the five aliquots were sequenced. The study was a methods study using CD8 T cells to benchmark molecular-identifier clustering-based TCR repertoire sequencing (MIDCIRS) and TCR RNA copy counting.

Library creation used PCR. TCRdb records Illumina HiSeq 4000 as the sequencer. Bulk TCR libraries were made following a previously described method, with the TCR primers given in Table S5. The Qiagen AllPrep DNA/RNA kit was used to purify total RNA. Before analysis, reads from multiple sequencing runs of one library were combined. Under the source paper's analysis protocol: Reads were retained only if the reads had an exact TCR constant sequence, and the retained reads were trimmed to 150 nt and grouped according to their 12-nt molecular barcodes. Reads inside each barcode group were sub-clustered using a 15% Levenshtein threshold, and a quality-weighted consensus sequence was constructed for each RNA molecule. Non-functional sequences were filtered out, along with any lower-count sequence sitting one edit away from another sequence. Barcode sub-clusters with fewer than 20% of the maximum read count were removed, based on fitting two negative binomial distributions. Starting from the raw public reads, TCRdb applied fastp trimming at Q25, assembled clones with MiXCR and retained in-frame beta chains. Rows are unified per CDR3 protein, each entry keeping the most common DNA and genes. For this entry, the V and J calls and clone size follow TCRdb and not the study's own pipeline. The sample table holds about 500,000 distinct CDR3 sequences, of which over 20% were seen once. The ten most abundant clones make up about 0.84% of the sample.

Broader findings and caveats from the paper: When barcode sub-clustering was not used, chimeric consensus sequences inflated TCR diversity, with chimeras reaching as high as 47%. Even against a background of 750,000 to 1,000,000 naive CD8 T cells, spiked-in Jurkat TCR RNA amounting to a single cell's worth was reported to be detectable. Highly expanded clone sizes could be underestimated because identical TCR molecules may share a barcode. Modeling estimated 3 to 3.5 recovered TCR RNA copies per cell, compared with about 9.3 by digital PCR, which implies roughly 30% capture efficiency. Naive libraries contained spiked-in Jurkat TCR RNA (more than nine copies' worth), which is not part of the donor repertoire. In CMV-specific effector cells, clones with more than 20 RNA copies contained over 99% of molecules, whereas in naive cells such clones contained under 1% of molecules.

For CDR1 and CDR2, the germline V gene (reference sequence) lists PRHDT and FYEKMQ. From the cysteine up to the phenylalanine, the CDR3 has a length of 16 residues. Solely the CDR3 DNA is kept, with 48 bases framed from the first base. Libraries of naive CD8 T cells were built from anywhere between about 19,000 and 1,100,000 sorted cells, with 10%, 30% or 50% of the purified RNA used. Naive CD8 T cells were FACS-sorted as CD8+CD4-CCR7+CD45RA+ on a BD FACSAria II into RLT Plus buffer. To test detection sensitivity, Jurkat RNA equivalent to about eleven TCR copies was spiked into samples of about 18,000-1,000,000 naive CD8 T cells. Enrichment of CD8 T cells was done with RosetteSep CD8+ T Cell Enrichment Cocktail plus Ficoll-Paque, and ACK red cell lysis came afterward.

Sequenced material: naive CD8+ T cells from blood, with Jurkat cell RNA spiked in. Read against the paper, the sample's cell subset or site label means: FACS-sorted CD8+CD4-CCR7+CD45RA+ naive T cells. This TCR was recovered from a human donor in good health. Some libraries in this study had Jurkat cell RNA spiked in. In this chain, TRBV13 is recombined with TRBJ2-1; the D gene is perhaps TRBD2, from 6 matching bases. CDR3 reads: CASSLGAGSSYNEQFF. The sequenced DNA: TGTGCCAGCAGCCTAGGGGCGGGGAGCTCCTACAATGAGCAGTTCTTC.